This T cell receptor beta chain was identified during a study of T-cell memory formation after mild COVID-19. Only a few counts were recorded for this clonotype. The antigen is unknown. Losses at the gene ends were 0 bases for V and 0 bases for J; bases not matched to a gene: 3. Germline loops: CDR1 SGHRS, CDR2 YFSETQ. The CDR3 contains 16 residues. Points from the study as a whole: Pre-infection memory carried some responding clones, suggesting that cross-reactive memory joined.

Each CDR3 protein is one row after TCRdb ran MiXCR on the 5' RACE reads. The top ten clones hold 8.4% of a sample with hundreds of thousands of distinct CDR3 sequences, 20% to 25% of them seen once. This TCR was recovered from an adult woman who had mild COVID-19 (a few samples of this study predate the infection). Cell type and time point are not known. The specimen sequenced was PBMCs or a T cell subset sorted from them (not recorded which). V gene TRBV5-1 combines with J gene TRBJ2-1, with 7 bases aligning to TRBD2. This CDR3 is CASSLARGSSYNEQFF. CDR3 bases: TGCGCCAGCAGCTTGGCGCGCGGGAGCTCCTACAATGAGCAGTTCTTC.